A single sample gave rise to the 16 T cell receptor beta chains below, sequenced in a study of early T cells in non-severe SARS-CoV-2 infection. One entry per CDR3 protein, called by TCRdb with MiXCR from the 5' RACE reads. The profile shows 95,000 to 100,000 distinct CDR3 sequences, 13% of them singletons. The sample taken for sequencing was whole blood. The source is an adult who was a healthcare worker with PCR-confirmed SARS-CoV-2 infection or an uninfected control (not recorded which).

This clonotype appeared many times. The chain links TRBV23-1 to TRBJ2-2, with a possible D match to TRBD2 (6 bases). TRBV23-1 has ORF status, its function being uncertain. The ends were cut back, 0 bases at V and 2 bases at J, with 10 bases in the middle. This CDR3 has 16 amino acids. In nucleotides, the CDR3 is TGCGCCAGCAGTCAATCGTGGCGGGGAAACACCGGGGAGCTGTTTTTT. Protein product: CASSQSWRGNTGELFF.

This rearrangement joins TRBV28 to TRBJ2-3, with D unclear. Trimming took off 7 bases at V and 4 bases at J, with 9 bases between the two ends. The CDR3 loop spans 12 amino acids. CDR1 and CDR2 from the germline V gene are MDHEN and SYDVKM. The CDR3 is CASKPPADTQYF. The CDR3 DNA reads as TGTGCCAGCAAACCGCCAGCAGATACGCAGTATTTT.

This chain's CDR3 is CASSSLKNTGYYEQYF. Written as DNA, the CDR3 is TGTGCCAGCAGCTCTCTAAAGAATACAGGATACTACGAGCAGTACTTC. The chain couples TRBV7-9 to TRBJ2-7; D is possibly TRBD1 (5 bases). There are 16 residues in the CDR3. Germline loops: CDR1 SEHNR, CDR2 FQNEAQ (reference sequence). V shed 4 bases and J shed 3 bases, with 19 bases lying between them.

Many counts were recorded for this clonotype. The chain uses TRBV5-1 and TRBJ1-1; 7 positions agree with TRBD1. The trim removed 4 bases at V and 2 bases at J, leaving 8 bases unmatched. The CDR3 is 15 amino acids. Germline V gives CDR1 SGHRS, CDR2 YFSETQ. The CDR3 DNA reads as TGCGCCAGCAGCGCACAGGGGAAAACTAACACTGAAGCTTTCTTT. Translation: CASSAQGKTNTEAFF. Supplemented by reference TRBV5-1 and TRBJ1-1, the full variable domain reads KAGVTQTPRYLIKTRGQQVTLSCSPISGHRSVSWYQQTPGQGLQFLFEYFSETQRNKGNFPGRFSGRQFSNSRSEMNVSTLELGDSALYLCASSAQGKTNTEAFFGQGTRLTVV.

In the case of this clonotype: Being one base from a much bigger clone, this may be a read error. The J gene is TRBJ1-1, the V gene TRBV27; a possible D gene is TRBD1 (5 bases). CDR3 length: 15 amino acids. The V gene's germline CDR1 is MNHEY and CDR2 SMNVEV (reference sequence). Trimming took off 2 bases at V and 0 bases at J, with 10 bases between the two ends. The CDR3 region has the DNA TGTGCCAGCAGTTTAGGGGCAGGGCTGAACACTGAAGCTTTCTTT. Amino acid sequence: CASSLGAGLNTEAFF.

Remarks on this clonotype: Being one base from a much bigger clone, this may be a read error. The chain employs TRBV18 and TRBJ1-1; TRBD1 might be the D (5 bases). Germline CDR1 KGHSH, CDR2 LQKENI. The CDR3 consists of 14 residues. The CDR3 region is CANSRTGGDTEAFF. CDR3 DNA: TGTGCCAACTCACGCACCGGGGGGGACACTGAAGCTTTCTTT. The whole variable domain, remainder taken from reference TRBV18 and TRBJ1-1, is NAGVMQNPRHLVRRRGQEARLRCSPMKGHSHVYWYRQLPEEGLKFMVYLQKENIIDESGMPKERFSAEFPKEGPSILRIQQVVRGDSAAYFCANSRTGGDTEAFFGQGTRLTVV.

This clonotype showed up many times. The chain links TRBV5-5 to TRBJ1-1; TRBD1 might be the D (5 bases). The CDR3 spans 15 residues. Germline lookup yields CDR1 SGHKS and CDR2 YYEKEE (reference sequence). Trimming removed 0 bases from V and 4 bases from J, with 13 bases in between. CDR3: CASSLDWGVSTEAFF. The CDR3 DNA is TGTGCCAGCAGCTTGGATTGGGGGGTATCCACTGAAGCTTTCTTT.

This clonotype has ten or more counts. The V and J genes are TRBV5-1 and TRBJ2-5; D is ambiguous. The CDR3 has 13 residues. Trimming took 0 bases from V and 5 from J, leaving 8 bases between them. The germline V gene has CDR1 SGHRS and CDR2 YFSETQ. The CDR3 DNA reads as TGCGCCAGCAGCTTGGTGCCAGACGAGACCCAGTACTTC. Translation: CASSLVPDETQYF.

CDR3 region: CASSLGGTEQFF. CDR3 in DNA: TGCGCCAGCAGCCTTGGCGGGACTGAGCAGTTCTTC. J is TRBJ2-1 and V is TRBV4-1; weak D call: TRBD2 (6 bases). V dropped 4 bases and J dropped 9 bases, with 10 bases sitting between them. The germline gives CDR1 MGHRA, CDR2 YSYEKL. CDR3 size: 12 residues.

The V gene is TRBV19, the J gene TRBJ2-2; D is possibly TRBD1 (6 bases). Trimming removed 5 bases at V and 7 bases at J, with 17 bases between. Germline-derived CDR1 and CDR2 are LNHDA and SQIVND (reference sequence). The CDR3 loop spans 15 amino acids. The CDR3 reads CASSPSGVGSGELFF. The CDR3 DNA is TGTGCCAGTAGTCCTTCAGGGGTTGGAAGCGGGGAGCTGTTTTTT.

CDR3 coding DNA: TGTGCCAGCAGTCCCGGGGACAGCTCCAATCAGCCCCAGCATTTT. It translates to CASSPGDSSNQPQHF. This chain uses TRBV12-3 or TRBV12-4 with TRBJ1-5; 7 positions match TRBD1. V dropped 5 bases and J dropped 3; count of bases not matched to a gene: 7. The CDR3 has 15 amino acids.

This clonotype has just a few counts. J is TRBJ2-7 and V is TRBV6-2 or TRBV6-3; 7 positions match TRBD1. In germline, CDR1 is MNHEY, CDR2 SVGEGT. The junction had 12 bases not matched to a gene; V was cut back by 8 bases and J by 2 bases. The CDR3 spans 15 residues. CDR3 coding DNA: TGTGCCAGCTCGAAAGGGACAGCCGTCACCTACGAGCAGTACTTC. Translation gives CASSKGTAVTYEQYF.

The J gene is TRBJ1-5, the V gene TRBV20-1; D is perhaps TRBD1 (5 bases). Germline V gene sequence: CDR1 DFQATT, CDR2 SNEGSKA (reference sequence). The CDR3 runs to 17 residues. With 2 bases removed from V and 5 bases from J, the gap between germline ends came to 22 bases. The CDR3 sequence is CSARRHPGRVEDQPQHF. The CDR3 coding sequence is TGCAGTGCTAGACGCCACCCAGGCAGGGTCGAGGATCAGCCCCAGCATTTT.

This clonotype has just a few counts. V is TRBV21-1 and J is TRBJ1-2; TRBD1 is the table's D call and was not checked against the DNA. TRBV21-1 has pseudogene status. The CDR3 consists of 12 residues. The CDR3 nucleotides read TGTGCCAGCCCGGGACAGGGTTATGGCTACACCTTC. This encodes CASPGQGYGYTF.

This clonotype came up a few times. The chain has TRBV29-1 and TRBJ2-3; D tentatively fits TRBD1 or TRBD2 (6 bases each). Germline-derived CDR1 and CDR2 are SQVTM and ANQGSEA. The CDR3 length is 12 residues. V was clipped by 6 bases and J by 2 bases, with 9 bases between them. The CDR3 loop is CSVGGLTDTQYF. The CDR3 DNA reads TGCAGCGTCGGGGGCCTCACAGATACGCAGTATTTT.

The chain carries TRBV6-2 or TRBV6-3 and TRBJ1-1, with a tentative D call TRBD1 (6 bases). The V gene's germline CDR1 is MNHEY and CDR2 SVGEGT. This CDR3 has 14 residues. The V end lost 3 bases, the J end lost 4 bases, and 12 bases lay between the germline ends. CDR3: CASSYARGFTEAFF. As DNA, the CDR3 is TGTGCCAGCAGTTATGCCAGGGGATTCACTGAAGCTTTCTTT.